This entry describes one T cell receptor beta chain. Antigen specificity is unknown. Germline V gene lookup returns CDR1 SGHVS and CDR2 FQNEAQ. The V end lost 5 bases, the J end lost 0 bases, and 11 bases lay between the germline ends. CDR3 length equals 14 residues. The sample belongs to a study of CD8+ T cells in alopecia areata. Whole-study context: Each of the treated patients was given oral tofacitinib, 5 to 10 mg twice daily, for moderate-to-severe alopecia areata.

Treatment specified: oral pan-JAK inhibitor, 5-10 mg twice daily. As the sequencing template, cDNA was produced by extracting RNA and reverse transcribing it. Libraries were prepared by immunoSEQ multiplex PCR; TCRdb keeps only in-frame clonotypes and omits some of them. The table has roughly 100,000 clones, around 86% seen once. Study-wide points: Whether baseline CD8+ expansion is linked to response remains uncertain, given a single nonresponder.

Sequencing was performed on CD8+ T cells sorted from blood, taken between weeks 30 and 35, from a patient treated with tofacitinib. V and J are TRBV7-8 and TRBJ2-7; weak D call: TRBD1 (6 bases). The sequence derives from a human donor with alopecia areata. The CDR3 region is CASSPTGLSYEQYF. In DNA form, the CDR3 reads TGTGCCAGCAGCCCGACAGGTCTCTCCTACGAGCAGTACTTC.